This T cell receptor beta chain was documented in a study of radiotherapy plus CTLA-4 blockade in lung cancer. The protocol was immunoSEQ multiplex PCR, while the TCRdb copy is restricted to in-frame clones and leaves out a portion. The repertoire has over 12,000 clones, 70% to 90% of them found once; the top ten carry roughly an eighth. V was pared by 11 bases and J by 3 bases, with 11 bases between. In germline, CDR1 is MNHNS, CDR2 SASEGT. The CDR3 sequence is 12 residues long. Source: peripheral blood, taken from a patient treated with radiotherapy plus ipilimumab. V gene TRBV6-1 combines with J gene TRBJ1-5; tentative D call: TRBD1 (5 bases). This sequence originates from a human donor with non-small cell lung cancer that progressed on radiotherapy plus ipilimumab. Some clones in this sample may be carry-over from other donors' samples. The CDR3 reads CAAGQYNQPQHF. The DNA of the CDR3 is TGTGCCGCGGGGCAGTACAATCAGCCCCAGCATTTT.